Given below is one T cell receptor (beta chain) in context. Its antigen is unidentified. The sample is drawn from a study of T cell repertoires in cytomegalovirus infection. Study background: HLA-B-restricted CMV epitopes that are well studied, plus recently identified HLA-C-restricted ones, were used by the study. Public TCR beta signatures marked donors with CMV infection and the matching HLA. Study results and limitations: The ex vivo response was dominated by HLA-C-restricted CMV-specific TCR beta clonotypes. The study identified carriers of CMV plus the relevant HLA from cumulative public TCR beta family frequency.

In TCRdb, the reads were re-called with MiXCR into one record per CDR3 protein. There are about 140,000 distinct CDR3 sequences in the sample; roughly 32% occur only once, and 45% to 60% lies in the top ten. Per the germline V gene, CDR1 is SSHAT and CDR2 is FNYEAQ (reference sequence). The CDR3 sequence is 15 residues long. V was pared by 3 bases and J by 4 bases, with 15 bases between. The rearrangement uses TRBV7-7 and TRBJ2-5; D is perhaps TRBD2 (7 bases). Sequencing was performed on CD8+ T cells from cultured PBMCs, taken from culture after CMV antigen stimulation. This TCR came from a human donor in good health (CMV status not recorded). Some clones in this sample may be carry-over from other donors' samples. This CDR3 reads CASSFGGQWGETQYF. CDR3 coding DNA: TGTGCCAGCAGCTTCGGGGGGCAATGGGGAGAGACCCAGTACTTC.